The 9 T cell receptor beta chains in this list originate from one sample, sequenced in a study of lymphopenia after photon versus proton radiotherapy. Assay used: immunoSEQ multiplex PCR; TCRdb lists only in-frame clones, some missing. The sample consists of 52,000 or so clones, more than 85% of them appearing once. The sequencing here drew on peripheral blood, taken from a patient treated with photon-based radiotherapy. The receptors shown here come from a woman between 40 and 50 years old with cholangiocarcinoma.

The CDR3 is CATSRDGRASSNYGYTF. The CDR3 DNA reads as TGTGCCACCAGCAGAGATGGCAGGGCGTCTTCTAACTATGGCTACACCTTC. This sequence joins TRBV15 and TRBJ1-2, with D perhaps TRBD1 (5 bases). CDR3 size: 17 residues. Germline CDR1 is LNHNV and CDR2 is YYDKDF (reference sequence). With 0 bases removed from V and 0 bases from J, the gap between germline ends came to 14 bases.

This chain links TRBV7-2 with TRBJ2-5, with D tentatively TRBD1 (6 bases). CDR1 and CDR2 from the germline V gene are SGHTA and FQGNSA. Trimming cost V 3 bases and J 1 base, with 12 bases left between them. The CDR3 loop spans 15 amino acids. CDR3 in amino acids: CASSLIWGLQETQYF. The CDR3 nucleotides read TGTGCCAGCAGCTTGATATGGGGGCTCCAAGAGACCCAGTACTTC.

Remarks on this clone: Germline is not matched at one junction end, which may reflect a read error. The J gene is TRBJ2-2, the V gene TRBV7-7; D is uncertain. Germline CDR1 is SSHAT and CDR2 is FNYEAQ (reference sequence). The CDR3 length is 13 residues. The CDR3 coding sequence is TGTGCTAGCAGCTTAGAGTCCATCGGGGAGCTGTTTTTT. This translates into CASSLESIGELFF. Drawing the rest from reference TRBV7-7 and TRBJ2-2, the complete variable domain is GAGVSQSPRYKVTKRGQDVTLRCDPISSHATLYWYQQALGQGPEFLTYFNYEAQPDKSGLPSDRFSAERPEGSISTLTIQRTEQRDSAMYRCASSLESIGELFFGEGSRLTVL.

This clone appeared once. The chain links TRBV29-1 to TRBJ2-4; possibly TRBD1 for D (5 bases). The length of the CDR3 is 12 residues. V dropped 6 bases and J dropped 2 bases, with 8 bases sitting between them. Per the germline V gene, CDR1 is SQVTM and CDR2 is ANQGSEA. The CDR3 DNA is TGCAGCGTCCAGGGTTCCAAAAACATTCAGTACTTC. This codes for CSVQGSKNIQYF.

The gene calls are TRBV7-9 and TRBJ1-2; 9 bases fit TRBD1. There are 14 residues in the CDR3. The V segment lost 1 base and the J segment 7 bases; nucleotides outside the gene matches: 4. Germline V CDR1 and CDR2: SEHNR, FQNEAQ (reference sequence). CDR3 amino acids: CASSLEQGASGYTF. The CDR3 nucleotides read TGTGCCAGCAGCTTAGAACAGGGGGCGAGTGGCTACACCTTC.

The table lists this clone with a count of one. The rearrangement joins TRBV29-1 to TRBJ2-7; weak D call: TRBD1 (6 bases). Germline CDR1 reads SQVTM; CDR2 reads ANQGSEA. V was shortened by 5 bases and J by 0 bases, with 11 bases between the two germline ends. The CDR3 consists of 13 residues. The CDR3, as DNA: TGCAGCGTTCCCGGGACACTCTCCTACGAGCAGTACTTC. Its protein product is CSVPGTLSYEQYF.

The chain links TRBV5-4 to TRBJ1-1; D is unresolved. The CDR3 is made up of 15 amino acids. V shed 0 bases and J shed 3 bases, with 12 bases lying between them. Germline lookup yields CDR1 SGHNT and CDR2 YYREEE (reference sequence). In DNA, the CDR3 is TGTGCCAGCAGCTTGGCGGAGACCGGGCACACTGAAGCTTTCTTT. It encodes CASSLAETGHTEAFF.

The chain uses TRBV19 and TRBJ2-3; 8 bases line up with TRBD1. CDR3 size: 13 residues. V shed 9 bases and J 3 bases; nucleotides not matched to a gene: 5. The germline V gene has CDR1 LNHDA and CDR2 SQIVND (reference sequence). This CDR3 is CASRQGSTDTQYF. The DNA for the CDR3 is TGTGCCAGCAGACAGGGGTCAACAGATACGCAGTATTTT.

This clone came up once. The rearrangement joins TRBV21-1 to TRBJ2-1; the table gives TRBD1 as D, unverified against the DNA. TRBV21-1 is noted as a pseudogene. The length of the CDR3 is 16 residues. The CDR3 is CASSKELDRGPNEQFF. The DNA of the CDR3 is TGTGCCAGCAGCAAAGAATTGGACAGGGGGCCCAATGAGCAGTTCTTC.